The T cell receptor (beta chain) described here comes from a study of blood T cell repertoires in COVID-19 (dated by TCRdb to about 2020). With regard to the full study: Collaborator samples came from the United States, Italy and Spain and covered acute and convalescent phases of COVID-19. The prospective study material was composed of cDNA or gDNA derived from T cells, B-cell-depleted T cells, or PBMCs. The dataset comprised deeply sampled blood TCRbeta repertoires from subjects exposed to, actively infected with, or recovered from COVID-19. A freely available public database, intended as a resource for researchers studying the immune response to SARS-CoV-2, is where the repertoires were released. The samples were drawn from the first 160 participants of the ongoing ImmuneRACE study and from 1,254 subjects provided by 6 global collaborators. Nearly every sample came with metadata listing a de-identified subject ID, COVID-19 status, age in years and sex. Where available, HLA class I and class II types were taken from metadata supplied by the sample provider and were not determined by assay-based typing.

TCRbeta CDR3 regions were amplified from genomic DNA by means of the immunoSEQ Assay, a bias-controlled multiplex PCR. In the source study's methods: Nucleated cell counts per sample were estimated from amplification of reference gene primers within the assay. To quantify the absolute abundance of each unique TCRbeta CDR3 rearrangement, sequence reads were collapsed and filtered. For each sample, productive Simpson clonality was calculated as the square root of Simpson's diversity index across productive rearrangements. TCRdb obtained this table from immuneACCESS and retained in-frame rearrangements with V and J assigned. These tables miss some clones; where compared with another copy, unresolved V genes account for less than half of the shortfall, and the remainder is unexplained. The V and J calls and clone size are taken from that table; D and trimming were inferred from the DNA. The sample contains just over 60,000 clones, around four fifths of them found a single time. The ten largest account for more than 15% of the sample.

Points on this clone: The specificity of this receptor is unknown. One base away there is no much larger clone; base qualities are not given.

CDR1 and CDR2 (MNHNY, SVGAGI) derive from the germline V gene (reference sequence). The CDR3 starts with the cysteine, ends with the phenylalanine, and has 15 residues. The retained sequence is limited to the CDR3, 45 bases, with the frame set at the first base. V was cut back by 3 bases and J by 3 bases, leaving a gap of 15 bases between them. One collaborating source in Seattle enrolled patients during active infection and followed them longitudinally through the course of disease. The collaborating institutions used their own protocols to collect whole blood in K2EDTA tubes. For TCRbeta analysis, collaborators shipped samples in one of three forms: frozen whole blood, isolated PBMCs, or DNA extracted from either of those sample types. Findings and caveats that apply to the study as a whole: The quantity of clinical and demographic metadata differed by source and by participant and was supplied without curation.

This clonotype was obtained from a man aged 30 to 45 with COVID-19, enrolled during active disease. The material sequenced was peripheral blood. This chain joins TRBV6-6 to TRBJ2-7; matching of 5 bases hints at TRBD2 as the D gene. The CDR3 loop reads CASSYWLAVSYEQYF. The DNA is TGTGCCAGCAGTTATTGGCTAGCTGTTAGCTACGAGCAGTACTTC.